The 30 T cell receptor beta chains below come from one sample, sequenced in a study of beta chain features in type 1 diabetes. No cognate antigen is known for these TCRs. cDNA synthesis used the whole RNA isolate, giving expressed TCRB sequences. Data came from immunoSEQ multiplex PCR; TCRdb stores just in-frame clones and leaves some out. The table lists 400,000 or so clones, roughly 12% of them singletons, with roughly 0.0097% in the top ten. Study-wide findings and caveats: Shortening of TCRB CDR3s, moderate but significant, appeared in all four CD4+ subsets of Type 1 diabetes patients.

Sequenced: naive CD4+ T cells from blood. These receptors were collected from a woman between 18 and 29 years old with type 1 diabetes.

This clone was detected a few times. The J gene is TRBJ2-1, the V gene TRBV29-1; a weak D match, TRBD2 (6 bases). CDR3 size: 13 residues. CDR1 is SQVTM and CDR2 is ANQGSEA in the germline V gene. Trimming removed 3 bases from V and 6 bases from J, with 12 bases in between. CDR3 sequence (DNA): TGCAGCGTTGATGGGGGACTTTTCAATGAGCAGTTCTTC. Protein sequence: CSVDGGLFNEQFF.

The gene calls are TRBV7-2 and TRBJ1-2, with 8 bases fitting TRBD1. The CDR3 extends over 15 amino acids. The trim removed 2 bases at V and 8 bases at J, leaving 10 bases unmatched. Germline CDR1 and CDR2: SGHTA and FQGNSA. The CDR3 nucleotides are TGTGCCAGCAGCTTAACACAGGGGGTGGAATGGGGCTACACCTTC. This sequence encodes CASSLTQGVEWGYTF.

This chain joins TRBV15 and TRBJ1-5; possibly TRBD1 for D (5 bases). The CDR3 is made up of 15 amino acids. CDR1 is LNHNV, CDR2 YYDKDF, per germline (reference sequence). Trimming removed 0 bases at V and 9 bases at J, with 15 bases between. This CDR3 is CATSRDSQGPGPQHF. Here the CDR3 DNA reads TGTGCCACCAGCAGAGATTCTCAGGGCCCTGGGCCCCAGCATTTT.

This clone was seen only a few times. The chain joins TRBV20-1 to TRBJ2-7, with 10 bases fitting TRBD1. The CDR3 is made up of 11 amino acids. Losses at the gene ends were 6 bases for V and 7 bases for J; bases not matched to a gene: 3. Germline V gene data show CDR1 as DFQATT and CDR2 as SNEGSKA (reference sequence). CDR3 protein: CSAGTGVEQYF. The CDR3 nucleotides read TGCAGTGCCGGGACAGGGGTTGAGCAGTACTTC.

V gene TRBV4-1 combines with J gene TRBJ1-2, with 10 positions matching TRBD1. J gave up 4 bases and V 1 base, and 12 bases lay outside the gene matches. Germline assignment: CDR1 MGHRA and CDR2 YSYEKL. This CDR3 is 18 amino acids long. CDR3 nucleotides: TGCGCCAGCAGCCAAGGCCCCCTGGGACAGGGGAAGCCCTATGGCTACACCTTC. Its protein is CASSQGPLGQGKPYGYTF.

This sequence joins TRBV15 and TRBJ2-3; the D is unclear. V dropped 8 bases and J dropped 2 bases, with 20 bases sitting between them. The germline gives CDR1 LNHNV, CDR2 YYDKDF (reference sequence). The CDR3 has 16 amino acids. This chain's CDR3 is CATFQANTPHTDTQYF. The CDR3 coding sequence is TGTGCCACCTTTCAGGCGAACACCCCCCACACAGATACGCAGTATTTT.

For this clone: The junction does not match germline at one end; this may be a read error. J is TRBJ2-1 and V is TRBV28; 11 positions match TRBD2. Germline CDR1 MDHEN, CDR2 SYDVKM. This CDR3 contains 14 residues. CDR3 amino acids: CASSFVAGGPRLVF. The CDR3 region has the DNA TGTGCCAGCAGTTTCGTAGCGGGAGGGCCCCGGCTGGTCTTC.

J is TRBJ2-3 and V is TRBV11-2, with 9 nucleotides matching TRBD2. Germline loops: CDR1 SGHAT, CDR2 FQNNGV. The V segment lost 2 bases and the J segment 0 bases; nucleotides outside the gene matches: 6. The CDR3 is made up of 17 amino acids. CDR3 in DNA: TGTGCCAGCAGCTTACCCCTAGCGGGGATAAGCACAGATACGCAGTATTTT. This encodes CASSLPLAGISTDTQYF.

This clone was seen only a few times. The rearrangement uses TRBV20-1 and TRBJ2-3, with unresolved D. The V end lost 6 bases, the J end lost 5 bases, and 9 bases lay between the germline ends. CDR1 and CDR2 from the germline V gene are DFQATT and SNEGSKA (reference sequence). The CDR3 contains 11 residues. CDR3 nucleotides: TGCAGTGCGTCCTTCAGAGATACGCAGTATTTT. Translating gives CSASFRDTQYF.

The chain has TRBV5-1 and TRBJ2-1; the match to TRBD2 covers 10 bases. V trimming: 4 bases; J trimming: 5 bases; junction bases outside the gene matches: 6. This CDR3 is 15 amino acids long. Germline CDR1 is SGHRS and CDR2 is YFSETQ. CDR3 loop: CASSPGLADDNEQFF. In nucleotides, the CDR3 is TGCGCCAGCAGCCCCGGACTAGCGGATGACAATGAGCAGTTCTTC.

The chain recombines TRBV2 with TRBJ2-7, with D perhaps matching TRBD1 (6 bases). Between the trimmed V and J ends, which lost 5 bases and 0 bases, there was a span of 11 bases. Germline V gene lookup returns CDR1 SNHLY and CDR2 FYNNEI. CDR3 length equals 14 residues. CDR3: CASSMQGTSYEQYF. The CDR3, as DNA: TGTGCCAGCAGTATGCAGGGGACCTCCTACGAGCAGTACTTC.

V usage is TRBV4-1 and J usage is TRBJ1-4, with 7 bases identical to TRBD1. CDR1 and CDR2 from the germline V gene are MGHRA and YSYEKL. The CDR3 runs to 16 residues. V was clipped by 2 bases and J by 4 bases; unmatched bases: 7. In nucleotides, the CDR3 is TGCGCCAGCAGCCAACCACGACAGGGTCTTAATGAAAAACTGTTTTTT. Its protein is CASSQPRQGLNEKLFF.

This clone was detected a few times. V gene TRBV4-3 combines with J gene TRBJ1-1; D not resolved. The ends were cut back, 1 base at V and 1 base at J, with 7 bases in the middle. Germline assignment: CDR1 LGHNA and CDR2 YSLEER. CDR3 size: 14 residues. The DNA for the CDR3 is TGCGCCAGCAGCCAAGGACTGAAGAACACTGAAGCTTTCTTT. Amino acids: CASSQGLKNTEAFF.

As concerns this clone: The sample holds other DNA sequences that translate to the same CDR3. This chain joins TRBV9 and TRBJ2-3; 13 bases align to TRBD2. Unmatched junction bases numbered 1, after V lost 0 bases and J lost 3 bases. This CDR3 comprises 16 residues. Germline-derived CDR1 and CDR2 are SGDLS and YYNGEE. Here the CDR3 reads CASSVGLAGGTDTQYF. In nucleotides, the CDR3 is TGTGCCAGCAGCGTAGGACTAGCGGGGGGTACAGATACGCAGTATTTT.

The chain couples TRBV6-5 to TRBJ1-2, with D unclear. The CDR3 totals 16 residues. The germline V and J ends were trimmed by 2 bases and 6 bases, with 19 bases remaining between them. Germline V CDR1 and CDR2: MNHEY, SVGAGI. The CDR3 loop is CASSYSVAYLRHGYTF. The CDR3 coding sequence is TGTGCCAGCAGTTACAGCGTGGCCTACCTGAGGCATGGCTACACCTTC.

The CDR3 is CAFVPGNLAGELFF. The CDR3, as DNA: TGTGCCTTCGTTCCAGGGAATTTGGCCGGGGAGCTGTTTTTT. The V gene is TRBV30, the J gene TRBJ2-2; maybe TRBD1 (5 bases). V lost 7 bases and J 6 bases, leaving 18 bases between the germline ends. CDR1 and CDR2 from the germline V gene are GTSNPN and SVGIG (reference sequence). The CDR3 spans 14 residues.

This chain joins TRBV7-2 and TRBJ2-7; D is unresolved. The CDR3 has 17 amino acids. Trimming took 0 bases from V and 0 from J, leaving 15 bases between them. The germline CDR1 and CDR2 sequences are SGHTA and FQGNSA. CDR3 region: CASSLAALGPSSYEQYF. In DNA form, the CDR3 reads TGTGCCAGCAGCTTAGCAGCTCTAGGCCCCAGCTCCTACGAGCAGTACTTC.

The table lists this clone with a few counts. The rearrangement links TRBV9 to TRBJ2-7; 10 bases fit TRBD1. Trimming cost V 3 bases and J 0 bases; bases outside gene matches: 3. CDR3 length: 15 amino acids. Germline V gene lookup returns CDR1 SGDLS and CDR2 YYNGEE. Here the CDR3 DNA reads TGTGCCAGCAGCGCCGGGACAGGGGTCTCCTACGAGCAGTACTTC. Translated: CASSAGTGVSYEQYF.

This sequence joins TRBV4-3 and TRBJ2-6; D possibly corresponds to TRBD1 (6 bases). The germline gives CDR1 LGHNA, CDR2 YSLEER. The V and J ends lost 1 base and 0 bases respectively, with 13 bases between them. The CDR3 runs 18 residues. The CDR3: CASSQGMDSLSGANVLTF. The CDR3 DNA follows: TGCGCCAGCAGCCAAGGGATGGACAGCCTCTCTGGGGCCAACGTCCTGACTTTC.

The rearrangement links TRBV20-1 to TRBJ1-1; no firm D call. The germline V and J ends were trimmed by 4 bases and 8 bases, with 8 bases remaining between them. CDR3 size: 10 residues. The germline V gene encodes CDR1 DFQATT and CDR2 SNEGSKA (reference sequence). The CDR3 spells CSATPTEAFF. The CDR3 DNA reads as TGCAGTGCTACTCCTACCGAAGCTTTCTTT.

The sample holds a few counts of this clone. The V call is TRBV5-1, the J call TRBJ2-6; TRBD1 might be the D (5 bases). V lost 9 bases to trimming and J lost 0 bases, with 13 bases between them. The CDR3 is made up of 15 amino acids. Per the germline V gene, CDR1 is SGHRS and CDR2 is YFSETQ. CDR3 sequence: CATGHRPSGANVLTF. The CDR3 nucleotides are TGCGCCACCGGACACCGACCCTCTGGGGCCAACGTCCTGACTTTC. The variable domain in full, with the rest retrieved from reference TRBV5-1 and TRBJ2-6, is KAGVTQTPRYLIKTRGQQVTLSCSPISGHRSVSWYQQTPGQGLQFLFEYFSETQRNKGNFPGRFSGRQFSNSRSEMNVSTLELGDSALYLCATGHRPSGANVLTFGAGSRLTVL.

This clone has just a few counts. This chain links TRBV29-1 with TRBJ1-2; D gene uncertain. This CDR3 spans 12 amino acids. V dropped 2 bases and J dropped 7 bases, with 11 bases sitting between them. Germline V CDR1 and CDR2: SQVTM, ANQGSEA. The CDR3 protein is CSVEPTVSGYTF. The CDR3 nucleotides read TGCAGCGTTGAACCCACTGTGAGTGGCTACACCTTC.

The table lists this clone with a few counts. This chain links TRBV5-4 with TRBJ2-7; 7 bases map to TRBD2. V was pared by 0 bases and J by 4 bases, with 10 bases of the junction left unmatched. This CDR3 is built from 16 residues. Germline CDR1 is SGHNT and CDR2 is YYREEE (reference sequence). The CDR3 region is CASSLGGGGPEYEQYF. CDR3 sequence (DNA): TGTGCCAGCAGCTTGGGGGGGGGAGGCCCCGAATACGAGCAGTACTTC.

This clone was found a few times. One end of the junction fails to match germline, which may point to a read error. The DNA for the CDR3 is TGTGCTGGGTCTCGGACTAGCGGGGCCCCACAGGACTTC. The encoded protein is CAGSRTSGAPQDF. The chain links TRBV12-5 to TRBJ2-7, with 12 bases fitting TRBD2. Per the germline V gene, CDR1 is LGHNT and CDR2 is FRNRAP. CDR3 size: 13 residues. The variable domain in full, completed from reference TRBV12-5 and TRBJ2-7, reads DARVTQTPRHKVTEMGQEVTMRCQPILGHNTVFWYRQTMMQGLELLAYFRNRAPLDDSGMPKDRFSAEMPDATLATLKIQPSEPRDSAVYFCAGSRTSGAPQDFGPGTRLTVT.

The J gene is TRBJ2-5, the V gene TRBV29-1, with a weak D call TRBD2 (6 bases). Germline assignment: CDR1 SQVTM and CDR2 ANQGSEA. V was shortened by 7 bases and J by 6 bases, with 24 bases between the two germline ends. The CDR3 totals 15 residues. The CDR3 sequence: CSGHSGGKGNQTQYF. CDR3 nucleotides: TGCAGCGGACATTCGGGCGGGAAGGGCAACCAGACCCAGTACTTC.

V usage is TRBV9 and J usage is TRBJ1-4; no definite D call. CDR1 SGDLS and CDR2 YYNGEE come from the germline V gene. This CDR3 is built from 14 residues. The ends were cut back, 0 bases at V and 10 bases at J, with 13 bases in the middle. CDR3 DNA: TGTGCCAGCAGCGTAGTCCCCGATGGCGGAAAACTGTTTTTT. As protein: CASSVVPDGGKLFF. The full variable domain, in which reference TRBV9 and TRBJ1-4 provide the parts outside the CDR3, is DSGVTQTPKHLITATGQRVTLRCSPRSGDLSVYWYQQSLDQGLQFLIQYYNGEERAKGNILERFSAQQFPDLHSELNLSSLELGDSALYFCASSVVPDGGKLFFGSGTQLSVL.

The rearrangement joins TRBV7-2 to TRBJ2-1; 10 bases align to TRBD2. CDR3 length: 15 residues. CDR1 and CDR2 from the germline V gene are SGHTA and FQGNSA. V was clipped by 5 bases and J by 3 bases; unmatched bases: 4. Written as DNA, the CDR3 is TGTGCCAGCAGCCGGACTAGCGGCGACTACAATGAGCAGTTCTTC. Protein: CASSRTSGDYNEQFF.

The genes are TRBV6-5 and TRBJ1-1; D gene unclear. Germline V gene sequence: CDR1 MNHEY, CDR2 SVGAGI. V was shortened by 2 bases and J by 4 bases, with 8 bases between the two germline ends. The length of the CDR3 is 13 residues. The CDR3 region is CASSYTSSTEAFF. CDR3 nucleotide sequence: TGTGCCAGCAGTTACACGTCCAGCACTGAAGCTTTCTTT.

This chain links TRBV4-3 with TRBJ2-3; no definite D call. This CDR3 spans 13 amino acids. Germline CDR1 LGHNA, CDR2 YSLEER. V lost 0 bases and J 6 bases, leaving 7 bases between the germline ends. CDR3 nucleotide sequence: TGCGCCAGCAGCCAAGATAACCGGGATACGCAGTATTTT. As protein: CASSQDNRDTQYF.

This chain joins TRBV4-3 and TRBJ2-7, with 9 bases lining up with TRBD2. Looked up from germline, CDR1 is LGHNA and CDR2 is YSLEER. Germline trimming cut 1 base from V and 0 bases from J; bases unmatched to any gene: 10. CDR3 length: 18 amino acids. The CDR3: CASSQAFGAGGPSYEQYF. The CDR3 bases are TGCGCCAGCAGCCAAGCCTTTGGAGCGGGAGGCCCCTCCTACGAGCAGTACTTC.